The present T cell receptor beta chain was sequenced within a study of technical replicates of blood from a handful of donors. TCRdb's copy holds only in-frame clones and misses some; the assay was immunoSEQ multiplex PCR. Of about 14,000 clones in the sample, roughly 80% are singletons; the top ten hold approximately 12%. Per the germline V gene, CDR1 is GTSNPN and CDR2 is SVGIG (reference sequence). The CDR3 runs to 13 residues. Trimming took off 1 base at V and 5 bases at J, with 12 bases between the two ends. Sequencing used PBMCs. This receptor was identified in a human donor in good health. The V and J genes are TRBV30 and TRBJ2-7; no reliable D call. The CDR3 DNA sequence: TGTGCCTGGAGTGCACAGCCCTATGACGAGCAGTACTTC. This sequence encodes CAWSAQPYDEQYF.